These 21 T cell receptor beta chains were all obtained from the same sample, sequenced in a study of T cells in Graves' hyperthyroidism and ophthalmopathy. Amplification yielded TCR beta CDR3 regions, with RNA transcripts as the source. Using the HTBI primer set, a first-round RT-PCR was run on the TCR CDR3. TCRdb recomputed calls from the multiplex PCR reads with MiXCR, one row per CDR3 protein. The sample has almost 600,000 distinct CDR3 sequences, approximately 15% seen once; the top ten hold almost 6%. What was sequenced was blood. These receptor sequences come from a young woman with Graves' hyperthyroidism that later progressed to Graves' ophthalmopathy.

In its sample, this clonotype was seen many times. The rearrangement joins TRBV7-3 to TRBJ1-1; 7 nucleotides line up with TRBD1. This CDR3 spans 13 amino acids. V dropped 6 bases and J dropped 3; count of bases not matched to a gene: 4. CDR1 and CDR2 from the germline V gene are SGHTA and FQGTGA. The CDR3 nucleotides read TGTGCCAGCAGTCCCGACAGGGACACTGAAGCTTTCTTT. Translating it yields CASSPDRDTEAFF. Using reference TRBV7-3 and TRBJ1-1 for the parts outside the CDR3, the full variable domain is GAGVSQTPSNKVTEKGKYVELRCDPISGHTALYWYRQSLGQGPEFLIYFQGTGAADDSGLPNDRFFAVRPEGSVSTLKIQRTERGDSAVYLCASSPDRDTEAFFGQGTRLTVV.

Turning to this clonotype: An end of the junction does not agree with germline; a read error may underlie this. The chain uses TRBV7-9 and TRBJ2-3; 9 nucleotides match TRBD2. Germline CDR1 is SEHNR and CDR2 is FQNEAQ (reference sequence). This CDR3 region has 14 residues. This CDR3 reads CASSQTSGTGTQYF. CDR3 in DNA: TGTGCCAGCAGCCAGACTAGCGGTACAGGTACGCAGTATTTT.

This clonotype was detected many times. This chain uses TRBV12-3 or TRBV12-4 with TRBJ2-7; D is uncertain. Trimming removed 5 bases at V and 5 bases at J, with 7 bases between. This CDR3 comprises 11 residues. CDR3 amino acids: CASSSSHEQYF. CDR3 bases: TGTGCCAGCAGTAGCTCTCACGAGCAGTACTTC.

This clonotype was seen more than once but under ten times. The V gene is TRBV6-5, the J gene TRBJ1-3; no firm D call. The CDR3 loop spans 15 amino acids. Trimming stripped 4 bases from V and 0 bases from J, with 10 bases between. Germline V gives CDR1 MNHEY, CDR2 SVGAGI. CDR3 in amino acids: CASSLDGLSGNTIYF. DNA of the CDR3: TGTGCCAGCAGTTTAGACGGACTCTCTGGAAACACCATATATTTT.

This clonotype was detected many times. This chain links TRBV29-1 with TRBJ1-6, with TRBD1 as a possible D gene (5 bases). Trimming took 7 bases from V and 7 from J, leaving 14 bases between them. The CDR3 spans 13 residues. The germline V gene has CDR1 SQVTM and CDR2 ANQGSEA. For the CDR3, the DNA is TGCAGCGCTCTAACGGGGCAGAATTCACCCCTCCACTTT. It is translated as CSALTGQNSPLHF. Full variable domain (missing parts from reference TRBV29-1 and TRBJ1-6): SAVISQKPSRDICQRGTSLTIQCQVDSQVTMMFWYRQQPGQSLTLIATANQGSEATYESGFVIDKFPISRPNLTFSTLTVSNMSPEDSSIYLCSALTGQNSPLHFGNGTRLTVT.

J is TRBJ1-2 and V is TRBV10-3, with D possibly matching TRBD1 (5 bases). Germline lookup yields CDR1 ENHRY and CDR2 SYGVKD. The CDR3 runs to 12 residues. V was cut by 2 bases and J by 6 bases, with 7 bases left in between. CDR3 region: CAISEGADGYTF. The CDR3 nucleotides read TGTGCCATCAGTGAGGGGGCGGATGGCTACACCTTC.

V and J are TRBV6-1 and TRBJ1-5; 8 bases match TRBD1. Unmatched junction bases numbered 4, after V lost 1 base and J lost 5 bases. In germline, CDR1 is MNHNS, CDR2 SASEGT. This CDR3 region has 15 residues. As DNA, the CDR3 is TGTGCCAGCAGTGAAGAGGCAGGGGGCTATCAGCCCCAGCATTTT. Its protein is CASSEEAGGYQPQHF.

The table lists this clonotype with many counts. This chain uses TRBV6-2 or TRBV6-3 with TRBJ1-6; D remains unclear. With 7 bases removed from V and 7 bases from J, the gap between germline ends came to 14 bases. Germline V lookup: CDR1 MNHEY, CDR2 SVGEGT. This CDR3 is built from 14 residues. The CDR3 sequence is CASTYMPRNSPLHF. The CDR3 DNA is TGTGCCAGCACCTATATGCCCCGGAATTCACCCCTCCACTTT.

This clonotype appeared many times. This chain links TRBV11-3 with TRBJ1-2, with 9 bases lining up with TRBD1. CDR3 size: 18 residues. V shed 1 base and J 10 bases; nucleotides not matched to a gene: 19. Germline CDR1 SGHNT, CDR2 YENEEA. CDR3 sequence (DNA): TGTGCCAGCAGCTTAGTCCCACCCCCGGGACAGGGCCTTGAAGACTACACCTTC. Residues: CASSLVPPPGQGLEDYTF. Based on the CDR3 plus reference TRBV11-3 and TRBJ1-2, the full variable domain is EAGVVQSPRYKIIEKKQPVAFWCNPISGHNTLYWYLQNLGQGPELLIRYENEEAVDDSQLPKDRFSAERLKGVDSTLKIQPAELGDSAVYLCASSLVPPPGQGLEDYTFGSGTRLTVV.

This clonotype was detected only a few times. The rearrangement links TRBV28 to TRBJ1-2, with D possibly TRBD1 on 5 matching bases. The CDR3 loop spans 14 amino acids. V was clipped by 4 bases and J by 1 base, with 10 bases between them. Germline CDR1 reads MDHEN; CDR2 reads SYDVKM. DNA of the CDR3: TGTGCCAGCAGTTCCAACAGGTTTAACTATGGCTACACCTTC. Translated, it gives CASSSNRFNYGYTF.

This clonotype was recorded many times. The chain carries TRBV12-5 and TRBJ2-3; D is possibly TRBD1 or TRBD2 (5 bases each). The germline V gene encodes CDR1 LGHNT and CDR2 FRNRAP. V was cut by 1 base and J by 1 base, with 15 bases left in between. There are 17 residues in the CDR3. CDR3 nucleotide sequence: TGTGCTAGTGGTTTGGCCCCTTTTGGGGGAGGCACAGATACGCAGTATTTT. It is translated as CASGLAPFGGGTDTQYF.

This clonotype has more than one count but fewer than ten. In DNA form, the CDR3 reads TGTGCCAGCAGTACCTGGACAGGGGGCATGAACACTGAAGCTTTCTTT. It codes for CASSTWTGGMNTEAFF. The chain uses TRBV6-1 and TRBJ1-1, with TRBD1 identical over 11 bases. CDR1 and CDR2 from the germline V gene are MNHNS and SASEGT. The CDR3 is made up of 16 amino acids. The trim removed 5 bases at V and 0 bases at J, leaving 5 bases unmatched.

This chain connects TRBV7-2 to TRBJ2-2; TRBD1 agrees at 7 bases. J gave up 3 bases and V 1 base, and 8 bases lay outside the gene matches. From germline, CDR1 is SGHTA and CDR2 FQGNSA. The length of the CDR3 is 17 residues. DNA of the CDR3: TGTGCCAGCAGCTTAGACCTCGGACAGGCATACACCGGGGAGCTGTTTTTT. Translating it yields CASSLDLGQAYTGELFF.

V usage is TRBV5-1 and J usage is TRBJ2-3, with 7 bases fitting TRBD1. This CDR3 is 16 amino acids long. In germline, CDR1 is SGHRS, CDR2 YFSETQ. V was clipped by 0 bases and J by 0 bases; unmatched bases: 4. The CDR3 nucleotides are TGCGCCAGCAGCTTGGCCGAGGGGGCTAGCACAGATACGCAGTATTTT. This encodes CASSLAEGASTDTQYF. The whole variable domain, remainder taken from reference TRBV5-1 and TRBJ2-3, is KAGVTQTPRYLIKTRGQQVTLSCSPISGHRSVSWYQQTPGQGLQFLFEYFSETQRNKGNFPGRFSGRQFSNSRSEMNVSTLELGDSALYLCASSLAEGASTDTQYFGPGTRLTVL.

This clonotype was counted ten times or more. The CDR3 DNA is TGTGCCAGCTGGCCCAGCTCCTACAATGAGCAGTTCTTC. Residues: CASWPSSYNEQFF. The chain couples TRBV18 to TRBJ2-1; D unclear. Trimming took 7 bases from V and 0 from J, leaving 7 bases between them. CDR3 size: 13 residues. Germline CDR1 reads KGHSH; CDR2 reads LQKENI.

This clonotype was found many times. J is TRBJ2-4 and V is TRBV6-2 or TRBV6-3; 10 nucleotides align to TRBD2. CDR3 size: 15 residues. Germline lookup yields CDR1 MNHEY and CDR2 SVGEGT. After removal of 2 bases from V and 8 bases from J, the junction contained 6 bases not matched to a gene. CDR3 DNA sequence: TGTGCCAGCAGTTACATGGGACTAGCGTCGCACATTCAGTACTTC. Translated: CASSYMGLASHIQYF.

This clonotype was seen at least ten times. The rearrangement uses TRBV19 and TRBJ2-1; 9 positions agree with TRBD1. The CDR3 has 16 residues. The germline gives CDR1 LNHDA, CDR2 SQIVND (reference sequence). After removal of 5 bases from V and 7 bases from J, the junction contained 12 bases not matched to a gene. CDR3 in DNA: TGTGCCAGTAGTCTCCGGGACAGGGTAACTAAGAATGAGCAGTTCTTC. Residues: CASSLRDRVTKNEQFF.

This clonotype has ten or more counts. This chain connects TRBV20-1 to TRBJ2-1, with D maybe TRBD1 (5 bases). Between the trimmed V and J ends, which lost 6 bases and 0 bases, there was a span of 12 bases. The germline CDR1 and CDR2 sequences are DFQATT and SNEGSKA (reference sequence). The CDR3 runs to 14 residues. In DNA form, the CDR3 reads TGCAGTGCGCGGACAAGCAGCTCCTACAATGAGCAGTTCTTC. Translating it yields CSARTSSSYNEQFF.

V gene TRBV3-1 combines with J gene TRBJ1-5; D might be TRBD1 (5 bases). Trimming stripped 8 bases from V and 2 bases from J, with 25 bases between. Germline-derived CDR1 and CDR2 are LGHDT and YNNKEL (reference sequence). This CDR3 contains 18 residues. The CDR3, as DNA: TGTGCCAGCGGTGCCAGGCAGGGCGGGGACGTGCGCAATCAGCCCCAGCATTTT. Translating gives CASGARQGGDVRNQPQHF.

This clonotype came up a few times. The chain links TRBV12-3 or TRBV12-4 to TRBJ2-1, with 8 bases fitting TRBD1. The CDR3 totals 17 residues. The J segment lost 6 bases and the V segment lost 7 bases, leaving 17 bases of the junction unmatched. In DNA form, the CDR3 reads TGTGCCAGCAACCTCCAGCCCGGACAGGGCGCGTTCAATGAGCAGTTCTTC. Amino acids: CASNLQPGQGAFNEQFF.

This clonotype was recorded a few times. V usage is TRBV5-4 and J usage is TRBJ1-4; 8 nucleotides match TRBD1. V gave up 3 bases and J gave up 8 bases; unmatched junction bases: 12. This CDR3 is 16 amino acids long. CDR1 SGHNT and CDR2 YYREEE come from the germline V gene (reference sequence). The CDR3 coding sequence is TGTGCCAGCAGCTCTCGAACAGGGGGGGTAGGAGAAAAACTGTTTTTT. It yields the protein CASSSRTGGVGEKLFF. Using reference TRBV5-4 and TRBJ1-4 for the parts outside the CDR3, the full variable domain is ETGVTQSPTHLIKTRGQQVTLRCSSQSGHNTVSWYQQALGQGPQFIFQYYREEENGRGNFPPRFSGLQFPNYSSELNVNALELDDSALYLCASSSRTGGVGEKLFFGSGTQLSVL.